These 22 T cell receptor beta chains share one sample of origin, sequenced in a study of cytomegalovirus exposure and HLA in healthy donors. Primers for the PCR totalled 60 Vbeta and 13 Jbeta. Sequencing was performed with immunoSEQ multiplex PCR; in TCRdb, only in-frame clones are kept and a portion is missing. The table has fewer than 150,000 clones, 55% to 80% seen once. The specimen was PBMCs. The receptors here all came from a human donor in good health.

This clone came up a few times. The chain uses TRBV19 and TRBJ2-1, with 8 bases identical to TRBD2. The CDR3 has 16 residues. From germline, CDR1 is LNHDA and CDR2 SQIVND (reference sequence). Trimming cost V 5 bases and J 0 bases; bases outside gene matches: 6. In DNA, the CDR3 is TGTGCCAGTAGTTCCTCAGGACTAGCCTCCTACAATGAGCAGTTCTTC. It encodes CASSSSGLASYNEQFF.

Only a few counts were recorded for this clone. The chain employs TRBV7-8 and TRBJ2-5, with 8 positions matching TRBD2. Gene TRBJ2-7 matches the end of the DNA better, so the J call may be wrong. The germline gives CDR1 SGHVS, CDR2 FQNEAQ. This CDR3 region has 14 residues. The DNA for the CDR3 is TGTGCCAGCAGCCCCAGCGGGGGACCCTACGAGCAGTACTTC. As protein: CASSPSGGPYEQYF.

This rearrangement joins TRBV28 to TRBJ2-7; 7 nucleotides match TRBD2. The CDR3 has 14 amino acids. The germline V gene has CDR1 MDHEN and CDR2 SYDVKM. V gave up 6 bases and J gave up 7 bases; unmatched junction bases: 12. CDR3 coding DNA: TGTGCCAGCAGGCCTAGCGGAGCCATGCGAGAGCAGTACTTC. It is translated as CASRPSGAMREQYF.

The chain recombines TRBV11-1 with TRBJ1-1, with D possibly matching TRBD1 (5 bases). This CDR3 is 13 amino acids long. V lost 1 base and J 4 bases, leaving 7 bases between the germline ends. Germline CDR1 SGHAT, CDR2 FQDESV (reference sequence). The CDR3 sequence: CASSLGRVTEAFF. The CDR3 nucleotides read TGTGCCAGCAGCTTAGGCAGGGTCACTGAAGCTTTCTTT.

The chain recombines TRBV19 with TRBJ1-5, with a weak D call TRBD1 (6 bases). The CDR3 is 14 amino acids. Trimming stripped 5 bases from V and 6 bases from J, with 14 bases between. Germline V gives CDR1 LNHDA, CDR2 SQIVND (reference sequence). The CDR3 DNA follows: TGTGCCAGTAGTTACTGGGGGCCCTCTCAGCCCCAGCATTTT. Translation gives CASSYWGPSQPQHF.

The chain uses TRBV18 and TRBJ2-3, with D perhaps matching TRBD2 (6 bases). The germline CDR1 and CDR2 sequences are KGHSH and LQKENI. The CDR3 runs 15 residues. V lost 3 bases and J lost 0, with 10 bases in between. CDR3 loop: CASSPLSGSTDTQYF. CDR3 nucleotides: TGTGCCAGCTCACCCCTCAGCGGGAGCACAGATACGCAGTATTTT. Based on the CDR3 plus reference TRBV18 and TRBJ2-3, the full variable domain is NAGVMQNPRHLVRRRGQEARLRCSPMKGHSHVYWYRQLPEEGLKFMVYLQKENIIDESGMPKERFSAEFPKEGPSILRIQQVVRGDSAAYFCASSPLSGSTDTQYFGPGTRLTVL.

The CDR3 DNA follows: TGTGCCAGCTCCCATGAGACAGGGAGAAGCTATGGCTACACCTTC. It yields the protein CASSHETGRSYGYTF. The rearrangement uses TRBV18 and TRBJ1-2; TRBD1 aligns across 7 bases. The CDR3 contains 15 residues. The germline CDR1 and CDR2 sequences are KGHSH and LQKENI. V dropped 6 bases and J dropped 4; count of bases not matched to a gene: 11.

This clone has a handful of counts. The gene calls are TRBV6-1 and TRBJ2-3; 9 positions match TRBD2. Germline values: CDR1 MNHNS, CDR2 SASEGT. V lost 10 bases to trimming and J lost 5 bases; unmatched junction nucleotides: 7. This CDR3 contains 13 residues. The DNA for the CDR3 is TGTGCCATGCAGCGGGGGGCGAGAGATACGCAGTATTTT. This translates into CAMQRGARDTQYF.

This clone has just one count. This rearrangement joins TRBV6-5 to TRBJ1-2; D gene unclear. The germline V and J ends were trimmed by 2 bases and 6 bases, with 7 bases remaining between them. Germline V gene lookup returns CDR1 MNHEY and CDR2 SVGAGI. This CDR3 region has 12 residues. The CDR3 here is CASSYGSHGYTF. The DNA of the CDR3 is TGTGCCAGCAGTTACGGGAGCCATGGCTACACCTTC.

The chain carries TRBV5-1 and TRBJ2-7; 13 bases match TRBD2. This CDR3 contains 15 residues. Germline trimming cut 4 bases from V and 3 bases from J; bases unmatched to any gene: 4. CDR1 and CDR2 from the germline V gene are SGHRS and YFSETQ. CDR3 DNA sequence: TGCGCCAGCAGCCGCAGGACTAGCGGGGGCTACGAGCAGTACTTC. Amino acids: CASSRRTSGGYEQYF.

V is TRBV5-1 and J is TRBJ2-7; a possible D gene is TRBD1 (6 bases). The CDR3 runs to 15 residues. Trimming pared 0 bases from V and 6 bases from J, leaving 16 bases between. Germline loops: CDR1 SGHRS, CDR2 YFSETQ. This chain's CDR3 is CASSLAPRGRGEQYF. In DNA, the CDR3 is TGCGCCAGCAGCTTGGCCCCCAGGGGAAGGGGCGAGCAGTACTTC.

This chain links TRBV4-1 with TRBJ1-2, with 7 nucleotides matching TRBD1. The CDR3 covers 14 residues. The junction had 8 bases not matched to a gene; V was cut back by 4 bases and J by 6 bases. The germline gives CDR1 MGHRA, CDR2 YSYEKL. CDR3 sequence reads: CASSLGTASDGYTF. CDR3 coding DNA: TGCGCCAGCAGCCTCGGGACAGCTTCGGATGGCTACACCTTC.

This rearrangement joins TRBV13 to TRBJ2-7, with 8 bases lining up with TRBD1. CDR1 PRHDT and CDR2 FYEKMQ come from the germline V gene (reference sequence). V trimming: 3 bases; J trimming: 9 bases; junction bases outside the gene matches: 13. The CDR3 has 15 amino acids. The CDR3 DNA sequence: TGTGCCAGCAGCTTGTCGGGGCAGGGGGCCTCCAGGCAGTACTTC. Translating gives CASSLSGQGASRQYF.

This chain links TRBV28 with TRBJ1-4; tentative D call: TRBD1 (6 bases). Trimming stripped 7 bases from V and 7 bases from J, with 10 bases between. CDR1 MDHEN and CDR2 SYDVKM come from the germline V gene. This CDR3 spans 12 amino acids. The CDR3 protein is CASTGGAEKLFF. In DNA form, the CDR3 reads TGTGCCAGCACCGGGGGGGCTGAAAAACTGTTTTTT.

The CDR3 DNA sequence: TGCGCCAGCAGCCAAGGTCCAGCGAATGAGCAGTTCTTC. Translating gives CASSQGPANEQFF. J is TRBJ2-1 and V is TRBV4-1; D not certain. The V and J ends lost 1 base and 7 bases respectively, with 8 bases between them. The CDR3 extends over 13 amino acids. Germline CDR1 MGHRA, CDR2 YSYEKL.

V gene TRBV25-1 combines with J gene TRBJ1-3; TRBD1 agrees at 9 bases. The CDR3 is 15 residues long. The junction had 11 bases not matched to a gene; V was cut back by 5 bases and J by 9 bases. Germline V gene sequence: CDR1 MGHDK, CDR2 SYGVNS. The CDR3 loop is CASSSRTGAVGTIYF. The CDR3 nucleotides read TGTGCCAGCAGTTCTAGGACAGGGGCGGTTGGCACCATATATTTT.

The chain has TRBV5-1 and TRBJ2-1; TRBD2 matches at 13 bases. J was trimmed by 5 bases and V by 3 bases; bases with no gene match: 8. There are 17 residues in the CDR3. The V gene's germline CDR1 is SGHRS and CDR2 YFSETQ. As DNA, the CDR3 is TGCGCCAGCAGCTCCGGGACTAGCGGGATTGGGGACAATGAGCAGTTCTTC. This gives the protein CASSSGTSGIGDNEQFF.

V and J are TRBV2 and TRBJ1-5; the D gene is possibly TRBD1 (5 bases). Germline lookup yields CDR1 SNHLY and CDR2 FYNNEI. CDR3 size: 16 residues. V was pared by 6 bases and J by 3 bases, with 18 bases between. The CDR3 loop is CASSDPLDSSNQPQHF. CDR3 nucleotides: TGTGCCAGCAGCGACCCCCTTGACAGCTCCAATCAGCCCCAGCATTTT.

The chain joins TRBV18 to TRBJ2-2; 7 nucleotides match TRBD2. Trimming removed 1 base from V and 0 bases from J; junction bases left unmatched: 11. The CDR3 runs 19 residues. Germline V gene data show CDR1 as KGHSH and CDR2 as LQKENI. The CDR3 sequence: CASSPRFGSGSANTGELFF. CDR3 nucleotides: TGTGCCAGCTCACCACGTTTCGGTAGCGGGTCAGCGAACACCGGGGAGCTGTTTTTT.

CDR3 sequence: CASSHSGDTQYF. The CDR3 bases are TGCGCCAGCAGCCACTCTGGCGATACGCAGTATTTT. The gene calls are TRBV4-1 and TRBJ2-3; D ambiguous. V was pared by 3 bases and J by 6 bases, with 7 bases between. CDR3 length: 12 residues. Germline V gene sequence: CDR1 MGHRA, CDR2 YSYEKL.

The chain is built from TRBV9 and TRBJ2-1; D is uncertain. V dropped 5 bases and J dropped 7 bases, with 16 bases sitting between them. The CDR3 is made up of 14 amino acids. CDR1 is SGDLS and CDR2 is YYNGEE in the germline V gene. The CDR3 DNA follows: TGTGCCAGCAGTCTAGTTGGGTTTCAGAATGAGCAGTTCTTC. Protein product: CASSLVGFQNEQFF. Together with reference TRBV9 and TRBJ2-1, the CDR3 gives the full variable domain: DSGVTQTPKHLITATGQRVTLRCSPRSGDLSVYWYQQSLDQGLQFLIQYYNGEERAKGNILERFSAQQFPDLHSELNLSSLELGDSALYFCASSLVGFQNEQFFGPGTRLTVL.

In DNA form, the CDR3 reads TGTGCCAGCAGCCGCCGTGGGACAGGTAACGAGCAGTACTTC. This gives the protein CASSRRGTGNEQYF. The V call is TRBV7-8, the J call TRBJ2-7, with 8 bases fitting TRBD1. CDR3 length equals 14 residues. The germline CDR1 and CDR2 sequences are SGHVS and FQNEAQ. J lost 5 bases, V lost 5 bases, and 8 bases had no gene match.